This T cell receptor (beta chain) was sequenced during a study of blood T cells in healthy people across ages. Turning to the study itself: About one barcoded beta molecule per two T cells was captured by template switching.

Total RNA was extracted at no less than 6 micrograms per sample. Remarks on this clonotype: Its antigen is still unknown.

The study, taken as a whole, reports: Roughly linear age-related decline in beta diversity appeared, significant by age 40.

V lost 6 bases, J lost 3 bases, and 10 bases lay in between. The CDR3 is 13 amino acids. For the second PCR, which ran for about 6 to 11 cycles, a sample-barcoded 5' primer and a J-beta primer mix were used. Each cDNA was tagged by a template-switch adaptor containing 12 random nucleotides. TCRdb processed the 5' RACE reads anew with MiXCR; each CDR3 protein has one entry. This sample carries hundreds of thousands of distinct CDR3 sequences, 32% of them seen once, and the ten largest clones take 15%. The TCR comes from a woman aged 80 or over in good health. The rearrangement links TRBV12-3 or TRBV12-4 to TRBJ2-3; D not resolved. The sequenced material came from blood. CDR3 amino acids: CASRPGRTDTQYF. The CDR3 coding sequence is TGTGCCAGCAGACCTGGTCGTACAGATACGCAGTATTTT.